Sequencing of this T cell receptor (beta chain) was carried out in a study of T cell clonotyping in hematopoietic cell transplantation. CDR1 and CDR2 (germline): SGHTA, FQGNSA. The CDR3 extends over 16 amino acids. The trim removed 1 base at V and 7 bases at J, leaving 7 bases unmatched. The table came from immunoSEQ multiplex PCR; TCRdb's copy has only in-frame clones and leaves some out. The sample includes 40,000 to 55,000 clones, 94% seen only once; the top ten take about 0.8%. The V gene is TRBV7-2, the J gene TRBJ2-1; TRBD1 agrees at 10 bases. Specimen: peripheral blood mononuclear cells. This clonotype was obtained from a woman in her forties or fifties in good health. Some clones in this sample may be carry-over from other donors' samples. For the CDR3, the DNA is TGTGCCAGCAGCTTAGGTGGGACAGGGGAGGTGAATGAGCAGTTCTTC. Translated: CASSLGGTGEVNEQFF.